This TCR beta chain was identified in a study of blood T cell repertoires in COVID-19. For the study at large: COVID-19 samples collected from the United States, Italy and Spain covered acute and convalescent phases.

In the study's own analysis: Amplified reference gene primers provided the basis for estimating nucleated cell counts. Profiled with immunoSEQ multiplex PCR; TCRdb holds only in-frame clones, not every one. The DNA gave D and trimming, while V, J and clone size come from that table. The sample yields more than 65,000 clones, roughly three quarters seen once. Looked up from germline, CDR1 is LNHDA and CDR2 is SQIVND (reference sequence). The CDR3 length is 14 residues. Trimming at V came to 6 bases and at J to 2 bases, leaving 5 bases not matched to a gene. The sample comprised peripheral blood. This sequence was found in a woman aged 45-65 years with acute or convalescent COVID-19. This rearrangement joins TRBV19 to TRBJ1-2; 8 positions agree with TRBD1. The CDR3 DNA reads TGTGCCAGTAGCTCCGGGACAGGAAACTATGGCTACACCTTC. Translated, it gives CASSSGTGNYGYTF.